This entry lists 28 T cell receptor beta chains sequenced from one sample in a study of T cell responses to AZD1222 COVID-19 vaccine. Measured with immunoSEQ multiplex PCR; TCRdb has only the in-frame clones, and not every one. There are fewer than 100,000 clones in the sample; approximately 91% occur only once, and roughly 21% lies in the top ten. Sequenced here: peripheral blood, sampled on day 0 of AZD1222 vaccination. The receptors stem from an adult in good health.

In DNA, the CDR3 is TGTGCCAGCAGTGGGACGGGAGCCAACACTGAAGCTTTCTTT. It yields the protein CASSGTGANTEAFF. The chain employs TRBV9 and TRBJ1-1; D is possibly TRBD1 (5 bases). Deletions cut 5 bases from V and 2 bases from J, with 13 bases between. In germline, CDR1 is SGDLS, CDR2 YYNGEE. CDR3 length: 14 residues. Full variable domain (missing parts from reference TRBV9 and TRBJ1-1): DSGVTQTPKHLITATGQRVTLRCSPRSGDLSVYWYQQSLDQGLQFLIQYYNGEERAKGNILERFSAQQFPDLHSELNLSSLELGDSALYFCASSGTGANTEAFFGQGTRLTVV.

This clone was observed at least ten times. This specimen includes other DNA sequences encoding the same CDR3. This rearrangement joins TRBV5-1 to TRBJ2-1; TRBD1 agrees at 7 bases. The V and J ends lost 4 bases and 5 bases, in that order; junction bases with no gene match: 3. Germline CDR1 reads SGHRS; CDR2 reads YFSETQ. This CDR3 has 13 amino acids. Here the CDR3 reads CASSPQGDNEQFF. The CDR3 nucleotides are TGCGCCAGCAGCCCTCAGGGGGACAATGAGCAGTTCTTC.

V gene TRBV6-2 or TRBV6-3 combines with J gene TRBJ2-1; D is unclear. This CDR3 is built from 17 residues. Germline-derived CDR1 and CDR2 are MNHEY and SVGEGT. The V gene lost 2 bases and the J gene lost 0 bases, with 14 bases spanning the gap. As DNA, the CDR3 is TGTGCCAGCAGTTACCCACATACCCAGCTCTCCTACAATGAGCAGTTCTTC. As protein: CASSYPHTQLSYNEQFF.

V usage is TRBV9 and J usage is TRBJ2-7; D gene unclear. Germline V gene data show CDR1 as SGDLS and CDR2 as YYNGEE. Between the trimmed V and J ends, which lost 0 bases and 3 bases, there was a span of 13 bases. This CDR3 has 15 amino acids. The CDR3 DNA follows: TGTGCCAGCAGCGTAGGAAAAGGGATAAGCTACGAGCAGTACTTC. Amino acids: CASSVGKGISYEQYF. Looking up the rest from reference TRBV9 and TRBJ2-7 gives the full variable domain: DSGVTQTPKHLITATGQRVTLRCSPRSGDLSVYWYQQSLDQGLQFLIQYYNGEERAKGNILERFSAQQFPDLHSELNLSSLELGDSALYFCASSVGKGISYEQYFGPGTRLTVT.

The rearrangement links TRBV5-1 to TRBJ1-3; a weak D match, TRBD1 (6 bases). The CDR3 sequence is 14 residues long. Per the germline V gene, CDR1 is SGHRS and CDR2 is YFSETQ. V was shortened by 4 bases and J by 7 bases, with 15 bases between the two germline ends. The DNA of the CDR3 is TGCGCCAGCAGCCCTGGGGGGGCCTGGAACACCATATATTTT. Residues: CASSPGGAWNTIYF.

The table lists this clone with a few counts. The chain combines TRBV7-2 with TRBJ2-5, with D maybe TRBD2 (5 bases). The CDR3 spans 14 residues. The V gene lost 1 base and the J gene lost 4 bases, with 10 bases spanning the gap. CDR1 is SGHTA, CDR2 FQGNSA, per germline. The CDR3 spells CASSLDPGSETQYF. The CDR3 nucleotides read TGTGCCAGCAGCTTAGATCCGGGGTCAGAGACCCAGTACTTC.

The rearrangement uses TRBV3-1 (or the pseudogene TRBV3-2) and TRBJ2-2; 11 bases match TRBD2. The CDR3 runs 15 residues. V gave up 4 bases and J gave up 6 bases; unmatched junction bases: 4. The V gene's germline CDR1 is LGHDT and CDR2 YNNKEL (reference sequence). Here the CDR3 reads CASSPNSGRAGELFF. The CDR3 nucleotides read TGTGCCAGCAGCCCAAATAGCGGGAGGGCCGGGGAGCTGTTTTTT.

The chain employs TRBV23-1 and TRBJ2-7; D uncertain. TRBV23-1 is treated as an ORF (open reading frame) with a function not yet certain. The CDR3 sequence is 10 residues long. The ends were cut back, 10 bases at V and 3 bases at J, with 7 bases in the middle. CDR3 loop: CATVFYEQYF. For the CDR3, the DNA is TGCGCCACCGTCTTCTACGAGCAGTACTTC.

This sequence joins TRBV7-9 and TRBJ2-3, with TRBD2 identical over 10 bases. CDR3 length: 17 amino acids. CDR1 and CDR2 from the germline V gene are SEHNR and FQNEAQ (reference sequence). J lost 0 bases, V lost 5 bases, and 8 bases had no gene match. CDR3 sequence: CASSQKSSGGSTDTQYF. DNA of the CDR3: TGTGCCAGCAGCCAAAAATCTAGCGGGGGCAGCACAGATACGCAGTATTTT.

As regards this clone: A read error may account for a junction end that differs from germline. The J gene is TRBJ1-1, the V gene TRBV7-3, with TRBD1 matching 9 bases. The CDR3 sequence is 16 residues long. Germline assignment: CDR1 SGHTA and CDR2 FQGTGA. CDR3 region: CASSLIPGPGQGRAFF. For the CDR3, the DNA is TGTGCCAGCAGTTTAATCCCCGGACCGGGACAGGGAAGAGCTTTCTTT.

The rearrangement links TRBV7-2 to TRBJ2-5, with D maybe TRBD1 (6 bases). CDR1 SGHTA and CDR2 FQGNSA come from the germline V gene. The CDR3 totals 13 residues. Between the trimmed V and J ends, which lost 4 bases and 6 bases, there was a span of 12 bases. The CDR3 nucleotides read TGTGCCAGCAGCTCCTCAGGGGAACAGACCCAGTACTTC. Translating it yields CASSSSGEQTQYF.

This chain uses TRBV18 with TRBJ1-2; 9 bases align to TRBD1. The V and J ends lost 6 bases and 5 bases, in that order; junction bases with no gene match: 10. Germline V gene data show CDR1 as KGHSH and CDR2 as LQKENI. The CDR3 loop spans 15 amino acids. In DNA, the CDR3 is TGTGCCAGCTCTCCTATGCCGGGACAGGGTTATGGCTACACCTTC. Protein: CASSPMPGQGYGYTF.

This sequence joins TRBV6-1 and TRBJ1-5; D is uncertain. Trimming removed 2 bases from V and 2 bases from J, with 7 bases in between. The germline V gene has CDR1 MNHNS and CDR2 SASEGT. The CDR3 is 14 residues long. CDR3 in DNA: TGTGCCAGCAGTGAAAATACGGGCAATCAGCCCCAGCATTTT. This codes for CASSENTGNQPQHF.

The V and J genes are TRBV7-3 and TRBJ2-3; D could derive from TRBD1 or TRBD2 (6 bases each). V lost 2 bases and J lost 4, with 13 bases in between. Germline V gives CDR1 SGHTA, CDR2 FQGTGA. There are 15 residues in the CDR3. The CDR3 DNA is TGTGCCAGCAGCTTATTGGGGGGCCGGGCAGATACGCAGTATTTT. It yields the protein CASSLLGGRADTQYF.

V and J are TRBV5-1 and TRBJ1-2; 9 bases line up with TRBD1. The CDR3 has 14 residues. V was pared by 3 bases and J by 5 bases, with 5 bases of the junction left unmatched. In germline, CDR1 is SGHRS, CDR2 YFSETQ. The CDR3 loop reads CASSSGQGSYGYTF. In nucleotides, the CDR3 is TGCGCCAGCAGCTCCGGACAGGGGAGTTATGGCTACACCTTC.

J is TRBJ2-7 and V is TRBV25-1; no reliable D call. Germline loops: CDR1 MGHDK, CDR2 SYGVNS. This CDR3 region has 12 residues. V was cut by 10 bases and J by 7 bases, with 17 bases left in between. CDR3 in amino acids: CATRPPSQEQYF. CDR3 coding DNA: TGTGCCACCAGACCACCCTCTCAAGAGCAGTACTTC.

The rearrangement joins TRBV21-1 to TRBJ1-3; the table assigns TRBD1, which was not confirmed against the DNA. TRBV21-1 is listed as a pseudogene. This CDR3 comprises 16 residues. The CDR3 reads CASSYQHSRAGNTIYF. The CDR3 DNA reads TGTGCCAGCAGCTACCAACACTCCAGGGCTGGAAACACCATATATTTT.

The chain has TRBV5-1 and TRBJ2-1; a weak D match, TRBD1 (6 bases). The CDR3 totals 15 residues. CDR1 SGHRS and CDR2 YFSETQ come from the germline V gene. V was shortened by 0 bases and J by 8 bases, with 15 bases between the two germline ends. The CDR3 region is CASSLAGDNWDEQFF. The CDR3 region has the DNA TGCGCCAGCAGCTTGGCAGGGGACAACTGGGATGAGCAGTTCTTC.

This rearrangement joins TRBV5-8 to TRBJ1-2; 8 positions agree with TRBD1. V lost 4 bases to trimming and J lost 5 bases; unmatched junction nucleotides: 4. CDR3 length: 13 amino acids. Per the germline V gene, CDR1 is SGHTS and CDR2 is YDEGEE. The CDR3 here is CASSPGQGYGYTF. The CDR3 DNA is TGTGCCAGCAGCCCCGGACAGGGTTATGGCTACACCTTC. Based on the CDR3 plus reference TRBV5-8 and TRBJ1-2, the full variable domain is EAGVTQSPTHLIKTRGQQATLRCSPISGHTSVYWYQQALGLGLQFLLWYDEGEERNRGNFPPRFSGRQFPNYSSELNVNALELEDSALYLCASSPGQGYGYTFGSGTRLTVV.

The rearrangement uses TRBV4-3 and TRBJ1-3; D uncertain. Germline CDR1 reads LGHNA; CDR2 reads YSLEER. The CDR3 totals 15 residues. V lost 5 bases and J 8 bases, leaving 19 bases between the germline ends. The CDR3 nucleotides read TGCGCCAGCAGCACCGTGGCAGGCGCCGGTGACACCATATATTTT. As protein: CASSTVAGAGDTIYF.

The chain has TRBV5-1 and TRBJ2-5; D perhaps matches TRBD1 (6 bases). V lost 4 bases to trimming and J lost 5 bases, with 12 bases between them. Germline CDR1 is SGHRS and CDR2 is YFSETQ. The CDR3 has 13 amino acids. CDR3 nucleotides: TGCGCCAGCAGCCCAGGACAGCGGGAGACCCAGTACTTC. It specifies CASSPGQRETQYF.

The V call is TRBV4-3, the J call TRBJ1-2, with TRBD1 matching over 10 bases. V lost 0 bases to trimming and J lost 0 bases; unmatched junction nucleotides: 7. The CDR3 totals 18 residues. The germline gives CDR1 LGHNA, CDR2 YSLEER. CDR3 protein: CASSQDWTGGISNYGYTF. The CDR3 coding sequence is TGCGCCAGCAGCCAAGATTGGACAGGGGGAATATCTAACTATGGCTACACCTTC.

This chain uses TRBV2 with TRBJ2-5; TRBD1 aligns across 11 bases. The V segment lost 3 bases and the J segment 5 bases; nucleotides outside the gene matches: 2. From germline, CDR1 is SNHLY and CDR2 FYNNEI. CDR3 size: 14 residues. CDR3 loop: CASSDGTGGETQYF. The CDR3 DNA reads TGTGCCAGCAGTGATGGGACAGGGGGTGAGACCCAGTACTTC.

The V gene is TRBV18, the J gene TRBJ2-7, with D maybe TRBD1 (6 bases). Germline CDR1 is KGHSH and CDR2 is LQKENI. Between the trimmed V and J ends, which lost 2 bases and 3 bases, there was a span of 11 bases. The CDR3 extends over 14 amino acids. Written as DNA, the CDR3 is TGTGCCAGCTCACCATTTGGGGGCGACTACGAGCAGTACTTC. Protein sequence: CASSPFGGDYEQYF.

This chain joins TRBV24-1 and TRBJ1-1, with D tentatively TRBD1 (6 bases). The CDR3 sequence is 15 residues long. Between the trimmed V and J ends, which lost 3 bases and 1 base, there was a span of 11 bases. The germline V gene has CDR1 KGHDR and CDR2 SFDVKD. The CDR3 DNA is TGTGCCACCAGTGATACGACAGGAGCGAACACTGAAGCTTTCTTT. Protein sequence: CATSDTTGANTEAFF.

The chain is built from TRBV10-2 and TRBJ2-2, with D possibly TRBD2 on 6 matching bases. The V gene's germline CDR1 is WSHSY and CDR2 SAAADI. Between the trimmed V and J ends, which lost 8 bases and 4 bases, there was a span of 11 bases. The CDR3 runs 13 residues. CDR3 nucleotides: TGCGCCAGCTCTTGGGGGGTCACCGGGGAGCTGTTTTTT. This codes for CASSWGVTGELFF.

This chain links TRBV7-2 with TRBJ1-1, with 8 bases lining up with TRBD1. Germline lookup yields CDR1 SGHTA and CDR2 FQGNSA. The CDR3 consists of 13 residues. J was trimmed by 10 bases and V by 5 bases; bases with no gene match: 9. CDR3 bases: TGTGCCAGCAGCGTTGCCCAGGGGGCGGGAGCTTTCTTT. Protein: CASSVAQGAGAFF.

J is TRBJ1-3 and V is TRBV6-5, with a possible D match to TRBD1 (5 bases). From germline, CDR1 is MNHEY and CDR2 SVGAGI. The CDR3 extends over 16 amino acids. V was clipped by 0 bases and J by 4 bases, with 13 bases between them. The CDR3 nucleotides are TGTGCCAGCAGTTACTCTCGAGGGGCGGGAGGAAACACCATATATTTT. This gives the protein CASSYSRGAGGNTIYF.